The 5 T cell receptor beta chains in this list originate from one sample, sequenced in a study of blood T cell repertoires in COVID-19. TCRdb's copy holds only in-frame clones and misses some; the assay was immunoSEQ multiplex PCR. The sample consists of around 290,000 clones, 80% to 95% of them appearing once. Material for sequencing was peripheral blood. Source of these receptors: a woman in her thirties with COVID-19, enrolled during active disease.

The chain recombines TRBV24-1 with TRBJ2-2; 10 bases agree with TRBD1. CDR1 KGHDR and CDR2 SFDVKD come from the germline V gene. J gave up 2 bases and V 3 bases, and 11 bases lay outside the gene matches. This CDR3 comprises 19 residues. The CDR3 protein is CATSDIRDRGTTNTGELFF. DNA for the CDR3: TGTGCCACCAGTGATATCCGGGACAGGGGCACAACTAACACCGGGGAGCTGTTTTTT.

The V and J genes are TRBV5-1 and TRBJ1-2, with D possibly matching TRBD1 (5 bases). The CDR3 sequence is 18 residues long. From germline, CDR1 is SGHRS and CDR2 YFSETQ. V gave up 2 bases and J gave up 1 base, with 21 bases separating them. The CDR3 nucleotides are TGCGCCAGCAGCTTAACTTTTTGGCCGGGAGGGGATAACTATGGCTACACCTTC. It is translated as CASSLTFWPGGDNYGYTF.

CDR3 nucleotides: TGTGCCAGCAGCTTAGTGCAGGGGGTCTACGAGCAGTACTTC. Encoded protein: CASSLVQGVYEQYF. The chain carries TRBV7-8 and TRBJ2-7; 7 nucleotides agree with TRBD1. The CDR3 spans 14 residues. The germline V gene has CDR1 SGHVS and CDR2 FQNEAQ. Germline trimming cut 1 base from V and 3 bases from J; bases unmatched to any gene: 3.

V and J are TRBV5-1 and TRBJ2-7, with 11 positions matching TRBD2. This CDR3 has 16 residues. Per the germline V gene, CDR1 is SGHRS and CDR2 is YFSETQ. V lost 5 bases and J lost 6; bases outside the gene matches: 13. CDR3 in DNA: TGCGCCAGCAGTCCAACTACTAGCGGGAGTTCGGCCGAGCAGTACTTC. Protein product: CASSPTTSGSSAEQYF.

The chain links TRBV29-1 to TRBJ1-1, with 8 bases matching TRBD1. Germline CDR1 SQVTM, CDR2 ANQGSEA. This CDR3 is built from 15 residues. V gave up 7 bases and J gave up 0 bases; unmatched junction bases: 10. CDR3 DNA sequence: TGCAGCGCCCGACCCGGGACAGGCATGAACACTGAAGCTTTCTTT. It translates to CSARPGTGMNTEAFF.